What follows is one T cell receptor beta chain and its context. This clonotype was observed many times. The clone's antigen remains unknown. No base-level quality is on record; no much larger clone is a single base apart. Receptor libraries were prepared by 5' RACE. Four rounds of PCR, run with the SP2 primer together with nested alpha and beta constant region primers, were used to amplify the ligated cDNA. For the blood and skin samples, reverse transcription of TCR RNA was done with SuperScript IV along with alpha and beta constant region primers. T4 RNA ligase 1 was used to ligate an oligonucleotide containing the Illumina SP2 primer and a UMI to the 3' end of the cDNA. To prevent hairpin formation, the 12-nucleotide UMI was made up of two random hexamers with an eight-base spacer between them. From the second PCR onward, TCR alpha and beta chain libraries were processed separately, and dual indexing was applied for multiplexing. After pooling, the indexed libraries were analyzed by capillary electrophoresis and sequenced on either an Illumina MiSeq or NextSeq. PhiX DNA at roughly 5-7% was spiked into libraries to increase base diversity and improve cluster recognition. As for the authors' bioinformatics: Demultiplexor pulled UMIs out of read 2, joined the UMIs with the TCR sequence from read 1, and separated reads according to sample indices. Decombinator identified V and J genes and V-J junctions, assigning each TCR a five-part identifier including V and J deletions. Collapsinator relied on UMIs to correct both sequencing errors and PCR amplification heterogeneity, producing a UMI-based abundance for each TCR. CDR3Translator converted identifiers to nucleotide sequence, translated to amino acids, and extracted CDR3 regions using terminal motifs. After normalization to the amount of input RNA, the error-corrected alpha and beta TCR counts from blood and from skin were compared. TCRdb passed the public sequencing reads through fastp at Q25 and MiXCR, retaining productive beta sequences. Rows are combined by CDR3 protein, so each entry shows the most common genes and DNA. In this record, the V and J calls reflect TCRdb's handling and not the investigators' own analysis. Here the sample has about 32,000 distinct CDR3 sequences; roughly 17% occur a single time. The ten most abundant clones make up 2.6% of the sample.

The record originates from a study of naive and memory T cell subsets (dated by TCRdb to 2015 to 2018). With regard to the full study: According to the figure summarizing the samples, there were around ten blood donors, 7 tuberculin skin test biopsies and 3 saline control biopsies. PCR2 was typically a SYBR Green qPCR stopped at a set threshold; low-input samples could instead use end-point PCR (around 6 cycles). The paper's findings and limits, for the study overall: The RNA-based method was acknowledged to be potentially sensitive to changes in TCR transcripts with T cell activation and differentiation.

Using 3' ligation of a UMI-containing oligonucleotide to TCR cDNA, the study laid out a robust and sensitive protocol to amplify, sequence and analyze TCRs. For whole blood analysis, approximately 2.4 ml of peripheral blood was collected from healthy adult volunteers into Tempus tubes, and RNA was extracted following the manufacturer's instructions. Total RNA, without cell sorting, was DNase treated with RQ1 DNase before reverse transcription, targeting roughly 1 to 1,100 ng input. Skin biopsy and whole blood libraries were made to test pipeline robustness in samples where T cells form a minority population. The V end loses 7 bases and the J end loses 3 bases, and a stretch of 17 bases separates them. The CDR3 sequence holds 15 residues, the cysteine and phenylalanine included. The kept DNA is CDR3 alone, 45 bases in frame from the first base. CDR1 and CDR2 are drawn from the germline V gene: MNHEY, SVGAGI.

The clonotype comes from a female donor in good health. The V gene is TRBV6-5 and the J gene is TRBJ2-3; the D gene is unclear. The nucleotides read TGTGCCAGCACCTATATGGGTTCTGGAACAGATACGCAGTATTTT. This is translated as CASTYMGSGTDTQYF.